This T cell receptor beta chain was sequenced in a study of blood T cell repertoires in COVID-19. Background on the study: The United States, Italy and Spain supplied acute and convalescent COVID-19 samples.

CDR3 length equals 17 residues. CDR1 LGHDT and CDR2 YNNKEL come from the germline V gene (reference sequence). Trimming cost V 0 bases and J 4 bases, with 18 bases left between them. Original analysis: Scientists estimated how many nucleated cells there were by amplifying reference gene primers. Using immunoSEQ multiplex PCR, the repertoire was profiled, and TCRdb retains in-frame clones only, with some absent. From that table come the V and J calls and clone size; the DNA was used to work out D and trimming. Among about 180,000 clones listed, about 82% were seen once. The chain carries TRBV3-1 (or the pseudogene TRBV3-2) and TRBJ1-2; D is ambiguous. The receptor was derived from a man in his 70s with active or convalescent COVID-19. Input material: peripheral blood. The DNA of the CDR3 is TGTGCCAGCAGCCAAGATCTTCGGGGTCACGGGTTCTATGGCTACACCTTC. Translation gives CASSQDLRGHGFYGYTF.